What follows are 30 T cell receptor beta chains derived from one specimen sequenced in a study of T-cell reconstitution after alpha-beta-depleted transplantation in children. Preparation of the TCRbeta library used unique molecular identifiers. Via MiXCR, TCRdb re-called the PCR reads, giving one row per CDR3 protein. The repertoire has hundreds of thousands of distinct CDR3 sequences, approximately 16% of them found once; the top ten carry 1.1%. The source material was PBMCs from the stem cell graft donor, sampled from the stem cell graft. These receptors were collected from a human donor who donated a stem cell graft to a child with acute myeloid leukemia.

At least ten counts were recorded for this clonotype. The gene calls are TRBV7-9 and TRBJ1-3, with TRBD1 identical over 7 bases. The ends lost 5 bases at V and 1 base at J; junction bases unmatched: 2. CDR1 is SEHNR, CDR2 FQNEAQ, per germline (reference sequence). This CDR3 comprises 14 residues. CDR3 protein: CASSATGSGNTIYF. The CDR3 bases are TGTGCCAGCAGCGCGACAGGGTCTGGAAACACCATATATTTT.

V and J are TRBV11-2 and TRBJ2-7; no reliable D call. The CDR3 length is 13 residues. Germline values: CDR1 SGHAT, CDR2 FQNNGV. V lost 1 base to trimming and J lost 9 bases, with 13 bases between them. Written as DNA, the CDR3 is TGTGCCAGCAGCTTAGTTCCTTCCTCGTGGCAGTACTTC. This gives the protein CASSLVPSSWQYF.

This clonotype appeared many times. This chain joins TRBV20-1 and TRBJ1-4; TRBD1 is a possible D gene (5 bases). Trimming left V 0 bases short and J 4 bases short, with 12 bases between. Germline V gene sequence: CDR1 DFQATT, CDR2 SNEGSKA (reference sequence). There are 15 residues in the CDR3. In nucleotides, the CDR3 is TGCAGTGCTAGAGATCGTGGGGCCTATAATGAAAAACTGTTTTTT. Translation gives CSARDRGAYNEKLFF.

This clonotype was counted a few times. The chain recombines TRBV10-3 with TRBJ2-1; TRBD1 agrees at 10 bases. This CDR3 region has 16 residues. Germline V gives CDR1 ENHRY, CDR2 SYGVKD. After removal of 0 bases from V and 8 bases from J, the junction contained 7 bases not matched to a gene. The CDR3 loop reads CAISESKRDRGDEQFF. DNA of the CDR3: TGTGCCATCAGTGAGTCGAAGCGGGACAGGGGTGATGAGCAGTTCTTC.

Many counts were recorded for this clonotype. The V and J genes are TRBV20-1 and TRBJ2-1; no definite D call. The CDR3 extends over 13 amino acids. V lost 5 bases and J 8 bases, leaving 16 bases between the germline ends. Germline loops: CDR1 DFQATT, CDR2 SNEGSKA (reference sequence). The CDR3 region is CSAFADPGDEQFF. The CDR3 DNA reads TGCAGTGCTTTCGCTGACCCGGGCGATGAGCAGTTCTTC.

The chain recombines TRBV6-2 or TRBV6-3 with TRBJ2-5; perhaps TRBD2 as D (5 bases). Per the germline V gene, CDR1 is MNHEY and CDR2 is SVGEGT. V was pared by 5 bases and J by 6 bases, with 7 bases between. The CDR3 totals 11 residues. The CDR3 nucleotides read TGTGCCAGCAGTCACGGGAAGACCCAGTACTTC. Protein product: CASSHGKTQYF.

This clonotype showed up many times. The CDR3 sequence: CASSLIPNTEAFF. The CDR3 nucleotides read TGTGCCAGCAGCTTAATACCCAACACTGAAGCTTTCTTT. The rearrangement joins TRBV7-3 to TRBJ1-1; D call uncertain. Germline-derived CDR1 and CDR2 are SGHTA and FQGTGA. This CDR3 is built from 13 residues. V lost 1 base and J 2 bases, leaving 5 bases between the germline ends.

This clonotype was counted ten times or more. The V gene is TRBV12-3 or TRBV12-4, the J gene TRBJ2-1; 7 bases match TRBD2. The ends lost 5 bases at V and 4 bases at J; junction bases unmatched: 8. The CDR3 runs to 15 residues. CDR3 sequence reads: CASSPSGVFYNEQFF. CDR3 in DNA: TGTGCCAGCAGTCCAAGCGGGGTGTTTTACAATGAGCAGTTCTTC.

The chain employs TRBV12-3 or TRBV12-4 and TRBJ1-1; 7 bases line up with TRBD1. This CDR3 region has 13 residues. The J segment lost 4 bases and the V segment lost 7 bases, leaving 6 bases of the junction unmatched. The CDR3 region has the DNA TGTGCCAGCACCCCAGGGGGGGTCACTGAAGCTTTCTTT. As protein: CASTPGGVTEAFF.

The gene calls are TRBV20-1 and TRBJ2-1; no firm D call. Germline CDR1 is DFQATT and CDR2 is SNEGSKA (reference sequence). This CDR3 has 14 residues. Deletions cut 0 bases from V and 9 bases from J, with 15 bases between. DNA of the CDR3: TGCAGTGCTAGAGATATACCCACGGTGGGTGAGCAGTTCTTC. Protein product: CSARDIPTVGEQFF.

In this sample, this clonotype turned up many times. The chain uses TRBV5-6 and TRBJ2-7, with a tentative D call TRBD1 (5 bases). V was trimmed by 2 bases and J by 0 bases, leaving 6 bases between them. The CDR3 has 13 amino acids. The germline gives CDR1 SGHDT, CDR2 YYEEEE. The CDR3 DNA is TGTGCCAGCAGCTTCGACAGCTCCTACGAGCAGTACTTC. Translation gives CASSFDSSYEQYF.

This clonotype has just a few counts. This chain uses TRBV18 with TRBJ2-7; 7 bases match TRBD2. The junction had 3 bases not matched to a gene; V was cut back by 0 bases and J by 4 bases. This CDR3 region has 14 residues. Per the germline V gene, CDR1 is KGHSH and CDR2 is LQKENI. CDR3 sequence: CASSPPGGVYEQYF. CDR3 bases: TGTGCCAGCTCACCACCGGGGGGGGTTTACGAGCAGTACTTC.

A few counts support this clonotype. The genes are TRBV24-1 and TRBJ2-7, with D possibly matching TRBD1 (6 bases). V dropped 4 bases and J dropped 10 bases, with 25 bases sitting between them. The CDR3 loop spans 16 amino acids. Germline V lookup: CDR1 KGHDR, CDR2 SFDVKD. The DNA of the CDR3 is TGTGCCACCAGTGAGTGCACAGGGAGTCGGACCTACGGCCAGTACGTC. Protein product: CATSECTGSRTYGQYV.

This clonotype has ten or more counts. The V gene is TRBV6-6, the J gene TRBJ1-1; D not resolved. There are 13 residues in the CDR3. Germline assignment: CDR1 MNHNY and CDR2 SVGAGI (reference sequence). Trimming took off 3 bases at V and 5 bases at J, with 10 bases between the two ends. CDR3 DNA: TGTGCCAGCAGTTATGTGGACCGGACTGAAGCTTTCTTT. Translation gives CASSYVDRTEAFF.

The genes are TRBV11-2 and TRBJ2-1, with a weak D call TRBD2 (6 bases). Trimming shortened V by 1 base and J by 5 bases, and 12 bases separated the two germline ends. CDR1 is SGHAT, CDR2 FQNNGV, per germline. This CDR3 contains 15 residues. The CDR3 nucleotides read TGTGCCAGCAGCTTAGGGACGGACTACCACAATGAGCAGTTCTTC. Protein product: CASSLGTDYHNEQFF.

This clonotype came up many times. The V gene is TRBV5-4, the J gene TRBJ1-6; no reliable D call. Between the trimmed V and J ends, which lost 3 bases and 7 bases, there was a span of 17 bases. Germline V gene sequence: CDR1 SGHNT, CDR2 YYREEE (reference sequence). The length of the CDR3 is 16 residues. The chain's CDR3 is CASSSPNSATNSPLHF. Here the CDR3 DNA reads TGTGCCAGCAGCTCGCCCAATTCCGCCACGAATTCACCCCTCCACTTT. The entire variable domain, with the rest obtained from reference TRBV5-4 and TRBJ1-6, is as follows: ETGVTQSPTHLIKTRGQQVTLRCSSQSGHNTVSWYQQALGQGPQFIFQYYREEENGRGNFPPRFSGLQFPNYSSELNVNALELDDSALYLCASSSPNSATNSPLHFGNGTRLTVT.

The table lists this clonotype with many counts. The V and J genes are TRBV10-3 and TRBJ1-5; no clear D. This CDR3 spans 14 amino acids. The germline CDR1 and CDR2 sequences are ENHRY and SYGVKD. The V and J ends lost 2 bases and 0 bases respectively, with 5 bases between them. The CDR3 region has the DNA TGTGCCATCAGTGAGGCAGATAGCAATCAGCCCCAGCATTTT. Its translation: CAISEADSNQPQHF.

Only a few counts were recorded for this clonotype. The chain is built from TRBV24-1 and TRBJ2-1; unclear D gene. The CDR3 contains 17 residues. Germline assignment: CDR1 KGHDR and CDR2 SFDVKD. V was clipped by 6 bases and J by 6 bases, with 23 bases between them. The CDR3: CATSLGVSRTSSNEQFF. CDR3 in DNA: TGTGCCACCAGTTTGGGTGTATCACGGACGTCGAGCAATGAGCAGTTCTTC.

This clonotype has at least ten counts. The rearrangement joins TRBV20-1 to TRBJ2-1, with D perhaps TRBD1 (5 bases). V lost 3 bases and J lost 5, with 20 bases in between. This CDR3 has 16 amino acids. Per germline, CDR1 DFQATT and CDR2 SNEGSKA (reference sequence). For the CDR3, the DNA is TGCAGTGCTAGGGTTTGGGGCAGCTACGAAGACAATGAGCAGTTCTTC. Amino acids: CSARVWGSYEDNEQFF.

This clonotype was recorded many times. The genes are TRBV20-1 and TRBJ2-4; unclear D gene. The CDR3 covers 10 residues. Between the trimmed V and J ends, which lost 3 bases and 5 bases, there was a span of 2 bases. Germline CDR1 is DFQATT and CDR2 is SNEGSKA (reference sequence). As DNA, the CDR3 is TGCAGTGCTAGCGAAAACATTCAGTACTTC. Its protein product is CSASENIQYF.

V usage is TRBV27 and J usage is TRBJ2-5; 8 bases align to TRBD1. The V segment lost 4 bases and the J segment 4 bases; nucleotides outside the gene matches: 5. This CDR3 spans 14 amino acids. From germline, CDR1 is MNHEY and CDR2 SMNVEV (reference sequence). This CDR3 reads CASSSGQAGETQYF. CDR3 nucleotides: TGTGCCAGCAGTTCGGGACAGGCGGGAGAGACCCAGTACTTC.

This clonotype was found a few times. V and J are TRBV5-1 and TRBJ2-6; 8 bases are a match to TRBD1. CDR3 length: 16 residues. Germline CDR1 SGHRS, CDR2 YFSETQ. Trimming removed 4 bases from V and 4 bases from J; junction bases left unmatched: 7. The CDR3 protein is CASSDQGARGANVLTF. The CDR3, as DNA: TGCGCCAGCAGCGATCAGGGGGCGCGAGGGGCCAACGTCCTGACTTTC.

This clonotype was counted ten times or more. The CDR3 here is CSAPLAVAKNIQYF. In DNA form, the CDR3 reads TGCAGTGCACCACTAGCGGTAGCCAAAAACATTCAGTACTTC. The chain uses TRBV20-1 and TRBJ2-4; TRBD2 matches 8 bases. V dropped 6 bases and J dropped 0; count of bases not matched to a gene: 4. Per the germline V gene, CDR1 is DFQATT and CDR2 is SNEGSKA (reference sequence). This CDR3 is built from 14 residues.

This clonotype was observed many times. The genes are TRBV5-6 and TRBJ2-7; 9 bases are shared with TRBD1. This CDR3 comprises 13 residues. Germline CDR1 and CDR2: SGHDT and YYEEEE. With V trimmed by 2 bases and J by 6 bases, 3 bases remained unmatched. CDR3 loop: CASSFGTGSEQYF. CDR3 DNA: TGTGCCAGCAGCTTTGGGACAGGGAGCGAGCAGTACTTC. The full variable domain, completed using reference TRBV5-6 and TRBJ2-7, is DAGVTQSPTHLIKTRGQQVTLRCSPKSGHDTVSWYQQALGQGPQFIFQYYEEEERQRGNFPDRFSGHQFPNYSSELNVNALLLGDSALYLCASSFGTGSEQYFGPGTRLTVT.

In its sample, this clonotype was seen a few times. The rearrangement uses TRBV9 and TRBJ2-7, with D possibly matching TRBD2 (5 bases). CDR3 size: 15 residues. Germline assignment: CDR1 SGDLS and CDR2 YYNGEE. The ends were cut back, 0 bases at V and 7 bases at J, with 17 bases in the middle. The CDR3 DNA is TGTGCCAGCAGCGTAGCCCGGACTCCTATGGGGGAGCAGTACTTC. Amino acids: CASSVARTPMGEQYF.

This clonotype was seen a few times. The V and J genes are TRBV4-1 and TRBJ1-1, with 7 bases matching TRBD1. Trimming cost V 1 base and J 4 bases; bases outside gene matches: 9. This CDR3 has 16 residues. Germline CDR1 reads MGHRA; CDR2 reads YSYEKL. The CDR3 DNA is TGCGCCAGCAGCCAAGTAACGGAGGGGGCGAGCACTGAAGCTTTCTTT. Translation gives CASSQVTEGASTEAFF.

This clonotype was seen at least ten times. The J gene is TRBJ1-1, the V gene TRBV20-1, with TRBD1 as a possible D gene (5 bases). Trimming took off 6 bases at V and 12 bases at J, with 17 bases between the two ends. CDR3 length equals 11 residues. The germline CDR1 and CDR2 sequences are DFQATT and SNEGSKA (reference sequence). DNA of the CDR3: TGCAGTGCCGAAGGTTGGGGCACACCTTTCTTT. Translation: CSAEGWGTPFF.

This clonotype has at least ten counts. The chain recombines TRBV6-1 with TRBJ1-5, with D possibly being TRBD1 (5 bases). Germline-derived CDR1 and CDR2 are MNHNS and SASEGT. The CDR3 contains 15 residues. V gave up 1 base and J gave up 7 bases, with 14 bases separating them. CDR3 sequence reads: CASSEGGGLQQPQHF. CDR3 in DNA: TGTGCCAGCAGTGAAGGTGGGGGACTTCAGCAGCCCCAGCATTTT.

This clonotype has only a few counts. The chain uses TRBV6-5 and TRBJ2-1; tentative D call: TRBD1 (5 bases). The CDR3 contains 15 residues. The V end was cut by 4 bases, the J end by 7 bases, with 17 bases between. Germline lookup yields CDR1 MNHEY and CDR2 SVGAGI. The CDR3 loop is CASSSLLLRENEQFF. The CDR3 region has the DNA TGTGCCAGCAGTTCCCTACTCCTCAGGGAAAATGAGCAGTTCTTC.

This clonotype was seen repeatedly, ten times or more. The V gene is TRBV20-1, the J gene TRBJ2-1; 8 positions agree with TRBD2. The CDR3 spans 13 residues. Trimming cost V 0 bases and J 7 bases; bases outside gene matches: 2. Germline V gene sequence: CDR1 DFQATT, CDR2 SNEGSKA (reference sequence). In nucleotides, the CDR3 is TGCAGTGCTAGAGATCCGGGGGGGAATGAGCAGTTCTTC. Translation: CSARDPGGNEQFF.